The clone carrying this T cell receptor (beta chain) showed up many times. Its target is not known. Regions amplified from RNA transcripts were the TCR beta CDR3 regions. With the HTBI primer set, the TCR CDR3 went through a first round of RT-PCR. TCRdb reprocessed the multiplex PCR reads with MiXCR, giving one entry per CDR3 protein. In the table there are hundreds of thousands of distinct CDR3 sequences, roughly a quarter of which are singletons. This CDR3 has 16 amino acids. The germline V gene encodes CDR1 DFQATT and CDR2 SNEGSKA (reference sequence). Trimming cost V 3 bases and J 0 bases, with 17 bases left between them. The entry originates in a study of T cells in Graves' hyperthyroidism and ophthalmopathy. Findings of the study overall: A model of 13 V-J features distinguished ophthalmopathy from stable hyperthyroidism. Researchers found most expanded thyroid clonotypes above 0.001 in blood as well. In validation, the model predicted ophthalmopathy. These predictions came a median roughly seven months before onset.

Diagnoses rested on clinical symptoms, serum thyroxine and TRAb, thyroid ultrasound and orbital computed tomography. The source of this sequence is a woman between 25 and 40 years old with Graves' ophthalmopathy. The sample comprised blood. V gene TRBV20-1 combines with J gene TRBJ1-1; a possible D gene is TRBD1 (6 bases). The CDR3: CSASIQAGAMNTEAFF. CDR3 in DNA: TGCAGTGCTAGTATCCAAGCAGGGGCGATGAACACTGAAGCTTTCTTT.